The 5 T cell receptor beta chains in this list originate from one sample, sequenced in a study of beta chain features in type 1 diabetes. Findings and limits, study-wide: Shortening of TCRB CDR3s, moderate but significant, appeared in all four CD4+ subsets of Type 1 diabetes patients.

These receptors are not linked to any known antigen. Expressed TCRB transcripts were sequenced because the isolated RNA had all been reverse transcribed beforehand. TCRdb's table, derived via immunoSEQ multiplex PCR, lists solely in-frame clones and lacks some. In the table there are 550,000 to 850,000 clones, roughly 13% of which are singletons. Source material: naive CD4+ T cells from blood. The receptor source for this set is a man aged 18 to 30 with type 1 diabetes.

This clone was detected a few times. V gene TRBV5-1 combines with J gene TRBJ2-1, with 11 bases aligning to TRBD2. This CDR3 region has 15 residues. Per germline, CDR1 SGHRS and CDR2 YFSETQ. The trim removed 0 bases at V and 6 bases at J, leaving 2 bases unmatched. CDR3 protein: CASSLDLAGGNEQFF. The CDR3 region has the DNA TGCGCCAGCAGCTTGGATCTAGCGGGGGGCAATGAGCAGTTCTTC.

The V gene is TRBV7-9, the J gene TRBJ1-1; no reliable D call. The V end was cut by 3 bases, the J end by 2 bases, with 10 bases between. The CDR3 covers 14 residues. CDR1 SEHNR and CDR2 FQNEAQ come from the germline V gene (reference sequence). The CDR3 loop reads CASSFLGYNTEAFF. The CDR3 DNA follows: TGTGCCAGCAGCTTCTTGGGTTATAACACTGAAGCTTTCTTT.

The rearrangement joins TRBV28 to TRBJ2-7; TRBD2 is a possible D gene (6 bases). Germline CDR1 MDHEN, CDR2 SYDVKM. The CDR3 spans 14 residues. Trimming pared 5 bases from V and 2 bases from J, leaving 13 bases between. The CDR3, as DNA: TGTGCCAGCAGTCCCTCCCGGGGGACCTACGAGCAGTACTTC. Translating it yields CASSPSRGTYEQYF.

About this clone itself: The sample holds other DNA sequences that translate to the same CDR3. The rearrangement joins TRBV5-1 to TRBJ2-5, with 9 bases identical to TRBD1. The junction had 7 bases not matched to a gene; V was cut back by 0 bases and J by 4 bases. The CDR3 is 16 amino acids. CDR1 SGHRS and CDR2 YFSETQ come from the germline V gene. The CDR3 protein is CASSLGRDRARETQYF. The CDR3 DNA is TGCGCCAGCAGCTTGGGCCGGGACAGGGCTCGAGAGACCCAGTACTTC.

Comment on this clone: The sample contains more than one DNA sequence encoding this CDR3. The CDR3 here is CATSRDYSNQPQHF. CDR3 in DNA: TGTGCCACCAGCAGAGATTACAGCAATCAGCCCCAGCATTTT. The chain is built from TRBV15 and TRBJ1-5; D not resolved. The CDR3 is 14 residues long. Germline CDR1 is LNHNV and CDR2 is YYDKDF (reference sequence). V dropped 0 bases and J dropped 1 base, with 4 bases sitting between them.